This T cell receptor beta chain was identified in a study of post-analysis software for immune sequencing data. About the research overall: Disease trajectories encompassed relapsing-remitting, secondary progressive and progressive-relapsing multiple sclerosis. Findings and limits, study-wide: Those with multiple sclerosis, the patient group, showed significantly lower normalized Chao1 diversity than controls. TRBV5-6, TRBV5-1 and TRBV20-1 belonged to a set of a handful of TRBV segments that were more frequent in patients than controls. F measure showed strong co-clustering of same-batch samples.

This clonotype was observed a few times. What it binds is not known. Trimming removed 4 bases from V and 5 bases from J, with 10 bases in between. Germline assignment: CDR1 LGHNA and CDR2 YNFKEQ. This CDR3 has 13 amino acids. Unique molecular identifiers were carried by the TCR beta cDNA libraries. When about 0.85 to 11 million T cells were used, they gave some 520,000 cDNA molecules. TCRdb re-derived calls from the PCR reads in MiXCR, one entry per CDR3 protein. The sample yields 380,000 or so distinct CDR3 sequences, around 37% seen once. The chain is built from TRBV4-2 and TRBJ2-3; D gene uncertain. The sequencing sample was made of blood. The receptor comes from a girl under 18 with multiple sclerosis. The CDR3 nucleotides are TGTGCCAGCAGCCTTACTCCGGGAGATACGCAGTATTTT. As protein: CASSLTPGDTQYF.